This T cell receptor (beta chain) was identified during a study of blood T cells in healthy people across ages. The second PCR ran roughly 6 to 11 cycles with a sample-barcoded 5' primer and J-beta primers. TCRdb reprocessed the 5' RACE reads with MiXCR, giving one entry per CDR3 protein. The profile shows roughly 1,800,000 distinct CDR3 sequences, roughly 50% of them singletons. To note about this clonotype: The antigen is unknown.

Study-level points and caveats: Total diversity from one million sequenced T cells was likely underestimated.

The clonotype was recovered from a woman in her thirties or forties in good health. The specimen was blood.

The CDR3 DNA is TGTGCCAGCAGCGCTCCTACGGGAGGTTATAATTCACCCCTCCACTTT. Amino acid sequence: CASSAPTGGYNSPLHF. The chain combines TRBV7-9 with TRBJ1-6; no firm D call. V gave up 5 bases and J gave up 4 bases, with 15 bases separating them. This CDR3 spans 16 amino acids. The germline V gene encodes CDR1 SEHNR and CDR2 FQNEAQ (reference sequence).